The T cell receptor beta chain described here comes from a study of human T cells and chemical hapten exposure. Study-wide context: Per-sample TCR yield variability stemmed mainly from small pooled library volume differences.

The CDR3 extends over 14 amino acids. The ends were cut back, 4 bases at V and 0 bases at J, with 9 bases in the middle. Germline CDR1 is SGHAT and CDR2 is FQNNGV. Time point of the sample: healthy volunteer bleed at 2 weeks. Total RNA was isolated from whole blood that had not been fractionated. Unique molecular identifiers were attached to individual cDNA molecules during library preparation. Study processing details: Sample-level TCR yields exhibited a median of around 93,000, with a range of about 20,000 to 700,000. One entry per CDR3 protein, called by TCRdb with MiXCR from the RACE reads. Clone size and V and J calls follow TCRdb, not the original study. The sample has 130,000 or so distinct CDR3 sequences; approximately 8.3% are singletons. This clonotype was counted many times.

Sequencing used whole blood. The TCR was taken from a male donor in good health. Some clones in this sample may be carry-over from other donors' samples. The chain couples TRBV11-2 to TRBJ1-1, with D unclear. This CDR3 reads CASSSPVMNTEAFF. The CDR3 coding sequence is TGTGCCAGCAGCTCCCCCGTCATGAACACTGAAGCTTTCTTT.